One and the same sample provided the 12 T cell receptor beta chains below, sequenced in a study of cytomegalovirus exposure and HLA in healthy donors. PCR was performed using 60 Vbeta and 13 Jbeta primers. Repertoires were generated with immunoSEQ multiplex PCR, while TCRdb's copy carries only in-frame clones and drops some. The sample lists some 96,000 clones; roughly three quarters were seen once. Material for sequencing was PBMCs. The receptors derive from a woman aged 55-75 years in good health and CMV-seronegative.

The V gene is TRBV28, the J gene TRBJ1-3; 9 bases are shared with TRBD1. Germline CDR1 and CDR2: MDHEN and SYDVKM. This CDR3 has 14 residues. J lost 4 bases, V lost 2 bases, and 0 bases had no gene match. The CDR3 reads CASSLGTGGNTIYF. The DNA for the CDR3 is TGTGCCAGCAGTTTAGGGACAGGGGGAAACACCATATATTTT.

This clone was counted a few times. The rearrangement joins TRBV4-3 to TRBJ2-3; TRBD2 matches 12 bases. Germline V gene data show CDR1 as LGHNA and CDR2 as YSLEER. V gave up 0 bases and J gave up 2 bases; unmatched junction bases: 9. This CDR3 contains 19 residues. CDR3 amino acids: CASSQDKGTSGRYTDTQYF. The CDR3 region has the DNA TGCGCCAGCAGCCAAGATAAGGGGACTAGCGGGCGTTACACAGATACGCAGTATTTT.

The V gene is TRBV9, the J gene TRBJ1-2, with D possibly being TRBD1 (5 bases). This CDR3 contains 16 residues. Trimming pared 2 bases from V and 4 bases from J, leaving 18 bases between. Germline-derived CDR1 and CDR2 are SGDLS and YYNGEE. The CDR3 here is CASSVLDSPPGYGYTF. CDR3 DNA: TGTGCCAGCAGCGTCCTCGACAGTCCCCCGGGCTATGGCTACACCTTC. The full variable domain, rest sourced from reference TRBV9 and TRBJ1-2, is DSGVTQTPKHLITATGQRVTLRCSPRSGDLSVYWYQQSLDQGLQFLIQYYNGEERAKGNILERFSAQQFPDLHSELNLSSLELGDSALYFCASSVLDSPPGYGYTFGSGTRLTVV.

The chain links TRBV10-1 to TRBJ1-1; D is unresolved. V gave up 8 bases and J gave up 0 bases, with 13 bases separating them. The CDR3 is 14 amino acids. Germline V gives CDR1 WNHNN, CDR2 SYGVQD (reference sequence). In DNA form, the CDR3 reads TGCGCCAGCGCCGCCGGCGGGTTGAACACTGAAGCTTTCTTT. Residues: CASAAGGLNTEAFF.

The table lists this clone with a few counts. This chain links TRBV5-6 with TRBJ2-7; 7 nucleotides line up with TRBD2. The CDR3 consists of 14 residues. Germline CDR1 SGHDT, CDR2 YYEEEE. The V gene end was trimmed by 2 bases and the J gene end by 2 bases; junction bases not matched to a gene: 4. This chain's CDR3 is CASSLTGRTYEQYF. As DNA, the CDR3 is TGTGCCAGCAGCTTAACCGGGAGGACCTACGAGCAGTACTTC. Drawing the rest from reference TRBV5-6 and TRBJ2-7, the complete variable domain is DAGVTQSPTHLIKTRGQQVTLRCSPKSGHDTVSWYQQALGQGPQFIFQYYEEEERQRGNFPDRFSGHQFPNYSSELNVNALLLGDSALYLCASSLTGRTYEQYFGPGTRLTVT.

The gene calls are TRBV7-8 and TRBJ2-4; 7 bases fit TRBD2. The CDR3 runs to 15 residues. The V gene end was trimmed by 5 bases and the J gene end by 7 bases; junction bases not matched to a gene: 11. CDR1 is SGHVS and CDR2 is FQNEAQ in the germline V gene. The DNA for the CDR3 is TGTGCCAGCAGCCCCCGTGTTAGCGGGTTCAACATTCAGTACTTC. This gives the protein CASSPRVSGFNIQYF.

The chain links TRBV2 to TRBJ2-7; TRBD1 aligns across 10 bases. The CDR3 covers 14 residues. The ends lost 8 bases at V and 6 bases at J; junction bases unmatched: 10. Germline values: CDR1 SNHLY, CDR2 FYNNEI. In DNA, the CDR3 is TGTGCCAGCGATTTCGTTCGGGACAGGGGCGAGCAGTACTTC. This translates into CASDFVRDRGEQYF.

In DNA form, the CDR3 reads TGTGCCAGCAGCTTACGTGGGGGGGGCTTTAATTACGAGCAGTACTTC. As protein: CASSLRGGGFNYEQYF. The chain uses TRBV7-6 and TRBJ2-7; D may be TRBD2 (7 bases). This CDR3 spans 16 amino acids. The V and J ends lost 2 bases and 4 bases respectively, with 18 bases between them. CDR1 and CDR2 from the germline V gene are SGHVS and FNYEAQ.

CDR3 protein: CSVDLTAGQGNLGYTF. The DNA of the CDR3 is TGCAGCGTTGACCTTACAGCGGGGCAGGGGAATTTAGGCTACACCTTC. This chain links TRBV29-1 with TRBJ1-2; D is perhaps TRBD1 (6 bases). The CDR3 spans 16 residues. CDR1 is SQVTM and CDR2 is ANQGSEA in the germline V gene. V was pared by 3 bases and J by 8 bases, with 25 bases between.

About this clone itself: Other DNA sequences in the same sample also yield this CDR3. The genes are TRBV27 and TRBJ2-7; 13 bases are a match to TRBD2. The CDR3 is made up of 16 amino acids. V shed 0 bases, J shed 3 bases, and the junction held 2 bases outside the gene matches. Germline assignment: CDR1 MNHEY and CDR2 SMNVEV (reference sequence). CDR3 region: CASSLSGLAGVYEQYF. CDR3 nucleotide sequence: TGTGCCAGCAGTTTATCCGGACTAGCGGGGGTCTACGAGCAGTACTTC.

CDR3 in amino acids: CSAVGTQGYGYTF. Written as DNA, the CDR3 is TGCAGCGCCGTCGGGACACAGGGTTATGGCTACACCTTC. The chain uses TRBV29-1 and TRBJ1-2; D may be TRBD1 (6 bases). Between the trimmed V and J ends, which lost 7 bases and 5 bases, there was a span of 17 bases. This CDR3 is 13 amino acids long. Germline V gene lookup returns CDR1 SQVTM and CDR2 ANQGSEA.

The chain recombines TRBV6-5 with TRBJ1-4, with D possibly matching TRBD1 (5 bases). The V and J ends lost 6 bases and 7 bases respectively, with 12 bases between them. CDR3 size: 13 residues. The germline V gene has CDR1 MNHEY and CDR2 SVGAGI. For the CDR3, the DNA is TGTGCCAGCAGCCCAGGGCGGCGTGAAAAACTGTTTTTT. Residues: CASSPGRREKLFF.